This T cell receptor (beta chain) was identified in a study of T-cell memory formation after mild COVID-19. Study-wide background: Largely donor-specific sequence clusters came from two donors. Study-wide findings and caveats: Clones contracting over day 15 to 85 were CD4/CD8 balanced, with later expanders leaning CD4+. That cross-reactive memory joined was suggested by some responding clones appearing in pre-infection memory.

TCRdb redid the calling of the 5' RACE reads with MiXCR, one entry per CDR3 protein. There are 550,000 to 700,000 distinct CDR3 sequences in the sample; roughly 18% occur only once, and 12% lies in the top ten. This clonotype was seen only a few times. The antigen remains undetermined. V dropped 5 bases and J dropped 5; count of bases not matched to a gene: 3. The CDR3 extends over 14 amino acids. V is TRBV12-3 or TRBV12-4 and J is TRBJ2-1; 10 nucleotides align to TRBD2. The TCR sequence derives from an adult woman who had mild COVID-19 (a few samples of this study predate the infection). Cell type and time point are not known. The sequenced sample was PBMCs or a T cell subset sorted from them (not recorded which). This CDR3 reads CASSRTSGNNEQFF. In nucleotides, the CDR3 is TGTGCCAGCAGTCGGACTAGCGGAAACAATGAGCAGTTCTTC.